Listed here is a single T cell receptor (beta chain). The CDR3 extends 3 residues past the end of the read, so its final part is completed from the germline J gene. The sample belongs to a study of T cells in women clearing cervical HPV infection. Here immunoSEQ multiplex PCR was the method, and the copy in TCRdb shows in-frame clones only, minus some. Its table records about 14,000 clones. The length of the CDR3 is 13 residues. Between the trimmed V and J ends, which lost 8 bases and 6 bases, there was a span of 15 bases. The V gene's germline CDR1 is SNHLY and CDR2 FYNNEI. The chain is built from TRBV2 and TRBJ2-3; D gene unclear. Input material: blood buffy coat. This sequence originates from a woman between 18 and 69 years old with a cervical HPV16 infection that either progressed to CIN3+ or cleared (not recorded which). The CDR3 loop reads CASSNLGTDTQYF. The sequenced part of the CDR3 DNA is TGTGCCAGCTCCAACCTAGGAACCGATACG.